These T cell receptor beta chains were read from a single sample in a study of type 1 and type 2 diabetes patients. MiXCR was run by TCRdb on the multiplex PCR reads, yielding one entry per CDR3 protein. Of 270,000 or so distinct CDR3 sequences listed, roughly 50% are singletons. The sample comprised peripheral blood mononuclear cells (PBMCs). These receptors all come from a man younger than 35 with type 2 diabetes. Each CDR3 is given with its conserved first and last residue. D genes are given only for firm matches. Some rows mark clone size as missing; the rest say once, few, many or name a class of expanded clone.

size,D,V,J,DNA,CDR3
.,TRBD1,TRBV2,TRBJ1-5,TGTGCCAGCAGTCCCCGAGCACCCGGGACAGGGAGCAATCAGCCCCAGCATTTT,CASSPRAPGTGSNQPQHF
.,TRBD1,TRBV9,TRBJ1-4,TGTGCCAGCAGCTTAACCGGGACAGGGGGCGGAACTAATGAAAAACTGTTTTTT,CASSLTGTGGGTNEKLFF
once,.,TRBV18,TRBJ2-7,TGTGCCAGCTCACCATGGGCGGCACCCTACGAGCAGTACTTC,CASSPWAAPYEQYF
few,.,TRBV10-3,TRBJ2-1,TGTGCCACCGCGACTAGTCTGGAGGGCAATGAGCAGTTCTTC,CATATSLEGNEQFF
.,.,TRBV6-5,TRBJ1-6,TGTGCCAGCAGTGAAGTCGGAATACCCCTCCACTTT,CASSEVGIPLHF
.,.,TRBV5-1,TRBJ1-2,TGCGCCAGCAGCTTGGAGATAGGAAGCGTGGGCTACACCTTC,CASSLEIGSVGYTF
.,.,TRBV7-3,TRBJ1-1,TGTGCCAGCAGCTCCTTCGGGGGGGACACTGAAGCTTTCTTT,CASSSFGGDTEAFF
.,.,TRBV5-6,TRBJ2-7,TGTGCCAGCAGCGAGGGTTCTCCCTCCGAGCAGTACTTC,CASSEGSPSEQYF
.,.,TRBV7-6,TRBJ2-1,TGTGCCAGCAGCTTAGGAGGGGACGTTGAGCAGTTCTTC,CASSLGGDVEQFF
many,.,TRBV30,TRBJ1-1,TGTGCCTGGAGTCGGGTGAACGCCCAAGCTTTCTTT,CAWSRVNAQAFF
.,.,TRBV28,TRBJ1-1,TGTGCCAGCAGCCGAACCCTTGAAGCTTTCTTT,CASSRTLEAFF
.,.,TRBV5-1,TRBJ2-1,TGCGCCAGCAGCTTGGCCTTCTACAATGAGCAGTTCTTC,CASSLAFYNEQFF
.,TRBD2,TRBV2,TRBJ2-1,TGTGCCAGCAGTGAGAAGATAGCGGGGCCGGTATTGCGGAATGAGCAGTTCTTC,CASSEKIAGPVLRNEQFF
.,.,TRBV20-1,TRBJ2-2,TGCAGTGCTAGGGGGAGCACCGGGGAGCTGTTTTTT,CSARGSTGELFF
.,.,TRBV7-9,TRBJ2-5,TGTGCCAGCAGCTTAGGATCAGGGATTGAAGAGACCCAGTACTTC,CASSLGSGIEETQYF
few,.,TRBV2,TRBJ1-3,TGTGCCAGCAGTGAACTGGGGCACACCATATATTTT,CASSELGHTIYF
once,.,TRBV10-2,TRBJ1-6,TGCGCCAGCAGTGAGGGGATGGGGAATTCACCCCTCCACTTT,CASSEGMGNSPLHF
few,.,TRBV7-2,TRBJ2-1,TGTGCCAGCAGCTTAGGGGACACGGACAATGAGCAGTTCTTC,CASSLGDTDNEQFF
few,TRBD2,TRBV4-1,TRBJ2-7,TGCGCCAGCAGCCAAGGTGGGGGGACTAGCGGGGACTACGAGCAGTACTTC,CASSQGGGTSGDYEQYF
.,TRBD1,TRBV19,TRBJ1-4,TGTGCCAGTAGTATGACAGGGACCGGCGAAAAACTGTTTTTT,CASSMTGTGEKLFF
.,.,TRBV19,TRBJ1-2,TGTGCCAGTAGTATAAAGGGTAACTATGGCTACACCTTC,CASSIKGNYGYTF
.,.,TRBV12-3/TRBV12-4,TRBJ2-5,TGTGCCAGCAGTTTATGGGTTTTGGAGACCCAGTACTTC,CASSLWVLETQYF
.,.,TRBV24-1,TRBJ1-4,TGTGCCACCAGTGATGGGCAGGGAGGAGAAAAACTGTTTTTT,CATSDGQGGEKLFF
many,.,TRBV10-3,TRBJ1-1,TGTGCCATCAGTGATGGCAGGGTTTACACTGAAGCTTTCTTT,CAISDGRVYTEAFF
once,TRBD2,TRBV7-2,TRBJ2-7,TGTGCCAGCAGCTTCGCGGGAGGGCCCTACGAGCAGTACTTC,CASSFAGGPYEQYF
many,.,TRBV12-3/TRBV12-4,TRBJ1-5,TGTGCCAGCAGGAACGGTCAGGAAGCTCAGCCCCAGCATTTT,CASRNGQEAQPQHF
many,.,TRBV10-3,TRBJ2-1,TGTGCCATCAGCGGGAGATTGGACAATGAGCAGTTCTTC,CAISGRLDNEQFF
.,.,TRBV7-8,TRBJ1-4,TGTGCCAGCAGCTTAGTACTTAATGAAAAACTGTTTTTT,CASSLVLNEKLFF
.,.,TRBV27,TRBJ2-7,TGTGCCAGCAGTTTAGGGGCAGGCCCGACCTACGAGCAGTACTTC,CASSLGAGPTYEQYF
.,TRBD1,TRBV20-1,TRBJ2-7,TGCAGTGCTAGAGGAGCACAGGGGGCCTACGAGCAGTACTTC,CSARGAQGAYEQYF
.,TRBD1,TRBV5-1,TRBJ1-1,TGCGCCAGCAGCTCCGACAGGGGGGTCACTGAAGCTTTCTTT,CASSSDRGVTEAFF
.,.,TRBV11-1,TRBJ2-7,TGTGCCAGCAGCTTAGACGGGGCAGGGGAAACCTACGAGCAGTACTTC,CASSLDGAGETYEQYF
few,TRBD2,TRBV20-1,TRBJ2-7,TGCAGTGCACGAAGCCGAGCGGGAGCCTACGAGCAGTACTTC,CSARSRAGAYEQYF
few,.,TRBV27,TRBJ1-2,TGTGCCAGCAGTTTAGCGAACAGCCCTAACTATGGCTACACCTTC,CASSLANSPNYGYTF
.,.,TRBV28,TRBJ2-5,TGTGCCAGCAGTTTATCCTTGGAGACCCAGTACTTC,CASSLSLETQYF
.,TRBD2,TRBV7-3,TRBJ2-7,TGTGCCAGTAGTATTTTGCCCGGGACTAGTAGATTCGAGCAGTACTTC,CASSILPGTSRFEQYF
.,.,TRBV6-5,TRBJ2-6,TGTGCCAGCAGCCGAGATGGGGCTGGGGCCAACGTCCTGACTTTC,CASSRDGAGANVLTF
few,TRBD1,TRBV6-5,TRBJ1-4,TGTGCCAGCAGTTACTACCCTCCCTTAGTTCCCGGACAGGGACGGGGTGAAAAACTGTTTTTT,CASSYYPPLVPGQGRGEKLFF
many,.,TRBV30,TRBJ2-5,TGTGCCTGGGGGGTTCGAGAAGAGACCCAGTACTTC,CAWGVREETQYF
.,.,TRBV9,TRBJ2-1,TGTGCCAGCAGCGTAGGATCTAGCGCTGAGCAGTTCTTC,CASSVGSSAEQFF
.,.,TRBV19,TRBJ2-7,TGTGCCAGCAGTTTCGAGGTTAGCTCCTACGAGCAGTACTTC,CASSFEVSSYEQYF